This T cell receptor beta chain was retrieved from a study of cytomegalovirus exposure and HLA in healthy donors. The germline V gene has CDR1 SGDLS and CDR2 YYNGEE. This CDR3 comprises 13 residues. The ends lost 2 bases at V and 7 bases at J; junction bases unmatched: 5. With 60 Vbeta and 13 Jbeta primers, the PCR was carried out. Profiling relied on immunoSEQ multiplex PCR, and the TCRdb table lists in-frame clones only, not all of them. Of roughly 110,000 clones listed, 70% to 80% were seen once; the top ten hold roughly 2.8%. The sample taken for sequencing was PBMCs. The origin of this receptor is a female donor in good health and CMV-seronegative. J is TRBJ2-5 and V is TRBV9; 7 bases fit TRBD2. CDR3 amino acids: CASSVGLSGTQYF. The CDR3 bases are TGTGCCAGCAGCGTGGGACTAAGTGGGACCCAGTACTTC.